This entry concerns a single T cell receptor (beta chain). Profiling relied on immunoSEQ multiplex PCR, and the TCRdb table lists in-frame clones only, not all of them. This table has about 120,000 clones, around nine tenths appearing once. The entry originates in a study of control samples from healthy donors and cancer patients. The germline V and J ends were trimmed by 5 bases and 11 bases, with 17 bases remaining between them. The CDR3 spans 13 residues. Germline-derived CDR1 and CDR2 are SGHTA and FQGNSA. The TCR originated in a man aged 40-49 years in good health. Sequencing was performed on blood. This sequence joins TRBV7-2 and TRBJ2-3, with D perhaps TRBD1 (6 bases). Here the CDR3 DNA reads TGTGCCAGCAGCGAAGGGAAGGGACACCTGCAGTATTTT. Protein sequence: CASSEGKGHLQYF.